This TCR beta chain was observed in a study of PD-L1 blockade in urothelial cancer. Synthetic TCR analog templates were spiked into all PCRs individually. The table came from immunoSEQ multiplex PCR; TCRdb's copy has only in-frame clones and leaves some out. This sample has some 50,000 clones, with 87% found just once. The time point is: pretreatment peripheral blood. CDR3 length: 17 amino acids. From germline, CDR1 is SGHTA and CDR2 FQGTGA. V shed 0 bases, J shed 8 bases, and the junction held 13 bases outside the gene matches. The chain carries TRBV7-3 and TRBJ2-1; TRBD2 matches at 7 bases. The sequence was collected from a woman aged 60-75 years with urothelial cancer. This sample comprised PBMCs, obtained around atezolizumab (anti-PD-L1) treatment. The CDR3 reads CASSLTSGGGSYYEQFF. The CDR3 DNA reads as TGTGCCAGCAGCTTAACGTCTGGGGGGGGGTCGTACTATGAGCAGTTCTTC.